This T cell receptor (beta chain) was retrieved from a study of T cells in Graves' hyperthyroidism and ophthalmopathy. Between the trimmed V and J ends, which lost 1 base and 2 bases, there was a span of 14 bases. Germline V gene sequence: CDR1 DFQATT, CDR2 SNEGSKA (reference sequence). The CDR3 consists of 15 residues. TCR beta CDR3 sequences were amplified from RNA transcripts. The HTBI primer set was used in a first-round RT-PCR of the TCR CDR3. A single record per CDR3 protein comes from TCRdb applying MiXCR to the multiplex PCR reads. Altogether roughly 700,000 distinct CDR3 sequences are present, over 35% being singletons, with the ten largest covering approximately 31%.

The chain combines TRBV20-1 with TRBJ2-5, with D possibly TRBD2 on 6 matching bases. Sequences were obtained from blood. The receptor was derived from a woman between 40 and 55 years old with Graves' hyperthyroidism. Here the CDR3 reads CSARGGAGLQETQYF. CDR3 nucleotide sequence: TGCAGTGCTAGAGGAGGTGCGGGGCTTCAAGAGACCCAGTACTTC.